This T cell receptor beta chain was retrieved from a study of long-term antiretroviral therapy in people with HIV. The CDR3 contains 16 residues. Germline CDR1 and CDR2: SGHRS and YFSETQ. V gave up 6 bases and J gave up 7 bases; unmatched junction bases: 14. With survey level as its setting, the immunoSEQ assay was v3.0. Per-sample targets for sequencing were roughly 35,000-50,000 T-cell genomes. Assay used: immunoSEQ multiplex PCR; TCRdb lists only in-frame clones, some missing. The table has 20,000 to 25,000 clones, about 86% seen once; the top ten hold roughly 4.5%. Sequenced here: unsorted PBMCs, sampled 1.3 years after starting antiretroviral therapy. The V gene is TRBV5-1, the J gene TRBJ1-2; TRBD1 matches 11 bases. This TCR derives from a man aged 55-75 years with HIV. CDR3 protein: CASTILGQGENGGYTF. Here the CDR3 DNA reads TGCGCCAGCACAATCCTGGGACAGGGGGAAAACGGTGGCTACACCTTC.